The sequence of this TCR beta chain was determined in a study of CD8 T cells in Susac syndrome. Findings and limits, study-wide: The study's TCR sequencing and HLA analysis drew on a certain number of individuals. That number was acknowledged as relatively small.

The sequenced target, TCR beta, came from blood CD8+ and CD4+ T cells. TEMRA cells were FACS-enriched, with CD8+ and CD4+ T cells isolated negatively. The CDR3 length is 14 residues. Germline V gives CDR1 GTSNPN, CDR2 SVGIG (reference sequence). The ends were cut back, 5 bases at V and 4 bases at J, with 17 bases in the middle. The RNA, about 0.45 to 1 ug, was put through reverse transcription using random hexamers. In TCRdb, the immunoSEQ multiplex PCR reads were re-called with MiXCR into one record per CDR3 protein. This table has under 200,000 distinct CDR3 sequences, over 85% appearing once. Remarks on this clonotype: Its antigen is currently unknown.

This receptor was identified in a human donor in good health. Specimen: CD4+ T cells from PBMCs. The rearrangement links TRBV30 to TRBJ1-2; perhaps TRBD1 as D (5 bases). The CDR3 DNA follows: TGTGCCTGGGCCGGGACGGGTACATTCTATGGCTACACCTTC. This gives the protein CAWAGTGTFYGYTF.